This T cell receptor (beta chain) stems from a study of blood T cell repertoires in COVID-19. Background on the study: Italy, Spain and the United States were the sources of the convalescent and acute COVID-19 samples. T cells, B-cell-depleted T cells, or PBMCs supplied cDNA or gDNA.

Original processing notes: Estimated nucleated cell counts came from reference gene primer amplification. Here immunoSEQ multiplex PCR was the method, and the copy in TCRdb shows in-frame clones only, minus some. V and J calls and clone size follow that table, whereas D and trimming were derived from the DNA. Here the sample spans around 160,000 clones, roughly 90% being singletons. After removal of 7 bases from V and 3 bases from J, the junction contained 0 bases not matched to a gene. From germline, CDR1 is SGDLS and CDR2 YYNGEE. This CDR3 comprises 11 residues. V is TRBV9 and J is TRBJ1-2; 7 bases fit TRBD1. Material: peripheral blood. This TCR was sampled from a man between 18 and 35 years old with acute or convalescent COVID-19. CDR3 in DNA: TGTGCCAGCGGACAGGACTATGGCTACACCTTC. Amino acid sequence: CASGQDYGYTF.